These 26 T cell receptor beta chains were all obtained from the same sample, sequenced in a study of low-dose radiotherapy and immunotherapy resistance in tumors. TRAV- and TRBV-specific primers were used for first-strand cDNA, which covered alpha and beta chains. TCR amplification ran roughly 20 PCR cycles using constant-region and V-primer adapter primers. TCRdb fed the reads into MiXCR, producing one record per CDR3 protein. Found here are tens of thousands of distinct CDR3 sequences, 15% to 20% of them singletons; the top ten hold 2.5% to 3%. Time point: before trial treatment. Sample: PBMCs, taken before treatment. These receptors came from a male donor with prostate cancer.

There are many counts of this clonotype. The chain links TRBV5-4 to TRBJ2-1, with TRBD1 as a possible D gene (6 bases). CDR1 SGHNT and CDR2 YYREEE come from the germline V gene (reference sequence). The CDR3 runs 15 residues. V was cut by 4 bases and J by 4 bases, with 15 bases left in between. As DNA, the CDR3 is TGTGCCAGCAGCGTGGGTGGACAGTTATACAATGAGCAGTTCTTC. It yields the protein CASSVGGQLYNEQFF.

CDR3 sequence reads: CASSLVGLANTGELFF. In nucleotides, the CDR3 is TGCGCCAGCAGCTTGGTCGGGCTAGCGAACACCGGGGAGCTGTTTTTT. The V call is TRBV5-1, the J call TRBJ2-2; D is unresolved. The germline V gene has CDR1 SGHRS and CDR2 YFSETQ. The V gene lost 0 bases and the J gene lost 0 bases, with 9 bases spanning the gap. This CDR3 spans 16 amino acids.

This clonotype was observed many times. This chain joins TRBV5-8 and TRBJ1-5; tentatively, D is TRBD1 (6 bases). CDR1 is SGHTS, CDR2 YDEGEE, per germline. CDR3 length: 16 amino acids. V shed 4 bases and J shed 5 bases, with 19 bases lying between them. CDR3 loop: CASSPDGGRTYQPQHF. For the CDR3, the DNA is TGTGCCAGCAGCCCGGACGGGGGCCGAACGTATCAGCCCCAGCATTTT.

This clonotype was recorded many times. The chain joins TRBV12-3 or TRBV12-4 to TRBJ2-7; 8 bases are a match to TRBD2. With 6 bases clipped from V and 0 bases from J, the junction kept 4 bases outside the gene matches. The CDR3 contains 14 residues. CDR3 bases: TGTGCCAGCAGGCGCGGGGGGAGCTCCTACGAGCAGTACTTC. This gives the protein CASRRGGSSYEQYF.

V and J are TRBV6-2 or TRBV6-3 and TRBJ2-7; D is possibly TRBD2 (7 bases). V gave up 2 bases and J gave up 4 bases, with 18 bases separating them. The germline CDR1 and CDR2 sequences are MNHEY and SVGEGT. The CDR3 spans 16 residues. The DNA of the CDR3 is TGTGCCAGCAGTTACCCGTCCGAGGGGGGGTCTTACGAGCAGTACTTC. Translating it yields CASSYPSEGGSYEQYF.

At least ten counts were recorded for this clonotype. V and J are TRBV2 and TRBJ1-5; a possible D gene is TRBD1 (5 bases). Deletions cut 11 bases from V and 5 bases from J, with 13 bases between. Germline V lookup: CDR1 SNHLY, CDR2 FYNNEI. This CDR3 comprises 12 residues. CDR3 amino acids: CALRRDDQPQHF. For the CDR3, the DNA is TGTGCCCTCCGCAGGGATGATCAGCCCCAGCATTTT.

This clonotype was picked up many times. The chain links TRBV18 to TRBJ2-3; tentative D call: TRBD2 (6 bases). The CDR3 is made up of 14 amino acids. V was pared by 1 base and J by 9 bases, with 14 bases between. Germline V CDR1 and CDR2: KGHSH, LQKENI. The DNA for the CDR3 is TGTGCCAGCTCACCACGGACGGGGGTATTAACGCAGTATTTT. Residues: CASSPRTGVLTQYF.

This sequence joins TRBV20-1 and TRBJ2-3; 8 bases are shared with TRBD2. The CDR3 loop spans 15 amino acids. J was trimmed by 7 bases and V by 1 base; bases with no gene match: 10. CDR1 and CDR2 from the germline V gene are DFQATT and SNEGSKA (reference sequence). The CDR3: CSARGYSRGDYTQYF. As DNA, the CDR3 is TGCAGTGCTAGAGGGTATTCGCGGGGGGACTATACGCAGTATTTT.

This clonotype is medium-sized by share. The chain has TRBV13 and TRBJ1-1; 7 bases match TRBD1. V shed 4 bases and J 1 base; nucleotides not matched to a gene: 6. Germline CDR1 and CDR2: PRHDT and FYEKMQ (reference sequence). This CDR3 contains 15 residues. For the CDR3, the DNA is TGTGCCAGCAGCTATCGGGACAGCTGGAACACTGAAGCTTTCTTT. Protein sequence: CASSYRDSWNTEAFF.

This clonotype was recorded many times. This chain uses TRBV7-2 with TRBJ2-1, with a possible D match to TRBD2 (6 bases). Per germline, CDR1 SGHTA and CDR2 FQGNSA. V lost 5 bases and J lost 1, with 12 bases in between. This CDR3 comprises 15 residues. Here the CDR3 reads CASSRAGFSYNEQFF. The CDR3 DNA sequence: TGTGCCAGCAGCAGGGCGGGGTTTTCCTACAATGAGCAGTTCTTC.

This clonotype has a count of ten or more. This chain links TRBV3-1 with TRBJ2-3, with 13 bases aligning to TRBD2. The CDR3 spans 16 residues. V lost 3 bases to trimming and J lost 5 bases; unmatched junction nucleotides: 5. Looked up from germline, CDR1 is LGHDT and CDR2 is YNNKEL (reference sequence). In DNA form, the CDR3 reads TGTGCCAGCAGCCACAGGGGACTAGCGGGAATAGATACGCAGTATTTT. Translation: CASSHRGLAGIDTQYF.

This clonotype has a count of ten or more. V gene TRBV7-3 combines with J gene TRBJ2-1; TRBD2 agrees at 8 bases. J gave up 6 bases and V 1 base, and 8 bases lay outside the gene matches. The CDR3 contains 16 residues. CDR1 SGHTA and CDR2 FQGTGA come from the germline V gene. The CDR3 DNA sequence: TGTGCCAGCAGCTTAAGCGGGACTAGTGGCTTCAATGAGCAGTTCTTC. This translates into CASSLSGTSGFNEQFF. Drawing the rest from reference TRBV7-3 and TRBJ2-1, the complete variable domain is GAGVSQTPSNKVTEKGKYVELRCDPISGHTALYWYRQSLGQGPEFLIYFQGTGAADDSGLPNDRFFAVRPEGSVSTLKIQRTERGDSAVYLCASSLSGTSGFNEQFFGPGTRLTVL.

This clonotype came up many times. This chain joins TRBV5-1 and TRBJ2-7, with D possibly being TRBD1 or TRBD2 (6 bases each). The germline V gene encodes CDR1 SGHRS and CDR2 YFSETQ. V was cut by 4 bases and J by 7 bases, with 15 bases left in between. The CDR3 has 13 amino acids. DNA of the CDR3: TGCGCCAGCAGCCTGGACAGACGGGGGGAGCAGTACTTC. Protein sequence: CASSLDRRGEQYF.

This clonotype was detected ten times or more. V usage is TRBV15 and J usage is TRBJ1-5, with D unclear. Germline lookup yields CDR1 LNHNV and CDR2 YYDKDF (reference sequence). This CDR3 has 12 residues. Trimming took 3 bases from V and 4 from J, leaving 4 bases between them. The CDR3 is CATSRDNQPQHF. The CDR3 DNA reads TGTGCCACCAGCAGGGATAATCAGCCCCAGCATTTT.

This clonotype was observed many times. The chain combines TRBV5-1 with TRBJ2-3, with TRBD2 matching over 9 bases. The junction had 7 bases not matched to a gene; V was cut back by 0 bases and J by 2 bases. The CDR3 has 17 residues. Germline V lookup: CDR1 SGHRS, CDR2 YFSETQ. CDR3 DNA sequence: TGCGCCAGCAGCTTGGCCGCCAGCGGGGGGTTCACAGATACGCAGTATTTT. Amino acids: CASSLAASGGFTDTQYF.

This clonotype was found a few times. The chain uses TRBV21-1 and TRBJ2-1; TRBD1 is the table's D call and was not checked against the DNA. TRBV21-1 is a documented pseudogene. The CDR3 length is 15 residues. The chain's CDR3 is CASSTRQGRDNEQFF. CDR3 bases: TGTGCCAGCAGCACCAGACAGGGACGGGACAATGAGCAGTTCTTC.

At least ten counts were recorded for this clonotype. The gene calls are TRBV19 and TRBJ2-3, with TRBD2 identical over 12 bases. This CDR3 is 15 amino acids long. The ends lost 6 bases at V and 3 bases at J; junction bases unmatched: 4. The germline V gene has CDR1 LNHDA and CDR2 SQIVND (reference sequence). CDR3 nucleotide sequence: TGTGCCAGTAGAACCGGACTAGCGGGGACAGATACGCAGTATTTT. Translation gives CASRTGLAGTDTQYF.

In this sample, this clonotype turned up many times. Here the CDR3 reads CASSLDSGVTDTQYF. DNA of the CDR3: TGTGCCAGCAGTTTGGATAGCGGGGTCACAGATACGCAGTATTTT. This rearrangement joins TRBV7-2 to TRBJ2-3; 8 nucleotides align to TRBD2. The length of the CDR3 is 15 residues. The V segment lost 6 bases and the J segment 2 bases; nucleotides outside the gene matches: 7. Germline V lookup: CDR1 SGHTA, CDR2 FQGNSA.

As regards this clonotype: A far larger clone is a single base away, which makes a read error likely. The chain links TRBV5-1 to TRBJ2-1, with 9 bases fitting TRBD1. V lost 0 bases, J lost 10 bases, and 14 bases stayed unmatched. The germline gives CDR1 SGHRS, CDR2 YFSETQ. This CDR3 has 17 amino acids. CDR3 residues: CASSLVGVGTGTYEQFF. The CDR3 DNA reads TGCGCCAGCAGCTTGGTCGGTGTCGGGACAGGGACGTACGAGCAGTTCTTC.

About this clonotype: This likely stems from a read error, as it lies one base from a far larger clone. The rearrangement joins TRBV13 to TRBJ2-1; TRBD2 agrees at 13 bases. There are 19 residues in the CDR3. V lost 6 bases, J lost 10 bases, and 21 bases stayed unmatched. Per the germline V gene, CDR1 is PRHDT and CDR2 is FYEKMQ (reference sequence). CDR3 DNA sequence: TGTGCCAGCAGTGATGCTGGAGGGACTAGCGGGGCCCTCGTATACGAGCAGTTCTTC. Amino acids: CASSDAGGTSGALVYEQFF.

This clonotype was recorded many times. The rearrangement joins TRBV7-3 to TRBJ2-5; 7 positions match TRBD2. Unmatched junction bases numbered 12, after V lost 9 bases and J lost 5 bases. CDR3 length: 14 residues. Germline V gene lookup returns CDR1 SGHTA and CDR2 FQGTGA. Here the CDR3 DNA reads TGTGCCAGTTCCATCCGGGGGGTGGGGGAGACCCAGTACTTC. It yields the protein CASSIRGVGETQYF.

This clonotype was observed many times. This chain connects TRBV5-1 to TRBJ2-2; 9 nucleotides agree with TRBD1. Germline assignment: CDR1 SGHRS and CDR2 YFSETQ. The CDR3 covers 15 residues. V shed 4 bases, J shed 1 base, and the junction held 2 bases outside the gene matches. The CDR3 DNA reads TGCGCCAGCAGCAAGGACAGGGGGAACACCGGGGAGCTGTTTTTT. Translation: CASSKDRGNTGELFF.

Concerning this clonotype itself: A far bigger clonotype differs at one base, so this is likely a read error. V usage is TRBV14 and J usage is TRBJ2-5; D not resolved. The CDR3 length is 14 residues. Germline-derived CDR1 and CDR2 are SGHDN and FVKESK. With 4 bases removed from V and 11 bases from J, the gap between germline ends came to 20 bases. The CDR3 spells CASSRWGLYNEQYF. The CDR3 coding sequence is TGTGCCAGCAGCCGCTGGGGTTTATACAATGAGCAGTACTTC.

This clonotype occurred many times. The chain recombines TRBV11-2 with TRBJ2-1; perhaps TRBD2 as D (7 bases). This CDR3 region has 15 residues. Looked up from germline, CDR1 is SGHAT and CDR2 is FQNNGV. Trimming took 4 bases from V and 7 from J, leaving 17 bases between them. CDR3 nucleotides: TGTGCCAGCAGCTCCATTCGGGGGGCAAGGAATGAGCAGTTCTTC. As protein: CASSSIRGARNEQFF.

V usage is TRBV4-3 and J usage is TRBJ2-1; 10 bases are a match to TRBD2. The CDR3 totals 18 residues. In germline, CDR1 is LGHNA, CDR2 YSLEER. Trimming removed 0 bases from V and 4 bases from J; junction bases left unmatched: 9. This CDR3 is CASSQDPPLAGAYNEQFF. The CDR3 bases are TGCGCCAGCAGCCAAGATCCGCCGCTAGCGGGGGCGTACAATGAGCAGTTCTTC.

The table lists this clonotype with many counts. The chain links TRBV12-2 to TRBJ2-7; TRBD2, the table's D call, lacks a check against the DNA. TRBV12-2 is a pseudogene locus. The CDR3 has 16 amino acids. CDR3 sequence: CASRLAGTSGLYEQYF. For the CDR3, the DNA is TGTGCAAGTCGCTTAGCAGGTACTAGCGGACTCTACGAGCAGTACTTC.